This T cell receptor beta chain is drawn from a study of T cell changes during pregnancy in multiple sclerosis. Clones were sequenced by immunoSEQ multiplex PCR, and TCRdb holds only the in-frame ones, with some missing. This sample has more than 80,000 clones; roughly nine tenths occur once, and the top ten carry approximately 3.3%. This CDR3 contains 16 residues. Unmatched junction bases numbered 8, after V lost 3 bases and J lost 2 bases. Germline V gene lookup returns CDR1 MRHNA and CDR2 SNTAGT. This clone was observed once. Sample: PBMCs, taken in the first trimester of pregnancy. This sequence was found in a female donor in good health, serving as a control in a pregnancy study. Some clones in this sample may be carry-over from other donors' samples. The chain recombines TRBV6-4 with TRBJ2-5, with 8 nucleotides matching TRBD2. This CDR3 is CASSEESAGGQETQYF. The CDR3 DNA sequence: TGTGCCAGCAGTGAGGAAAGTGCGGGGGGACAAGAGACCCAGTACTTC.